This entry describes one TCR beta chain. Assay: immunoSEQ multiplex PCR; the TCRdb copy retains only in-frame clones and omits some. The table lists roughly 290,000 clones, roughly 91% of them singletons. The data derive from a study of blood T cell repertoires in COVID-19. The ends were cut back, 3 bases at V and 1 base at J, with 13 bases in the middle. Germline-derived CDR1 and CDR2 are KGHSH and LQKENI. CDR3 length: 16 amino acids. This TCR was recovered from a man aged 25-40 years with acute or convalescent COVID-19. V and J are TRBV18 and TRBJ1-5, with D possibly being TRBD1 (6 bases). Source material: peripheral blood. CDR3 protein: CASSPGTLGSNQPQHF. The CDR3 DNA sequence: TGTGCCAGCTCACCCGGGACATTAGGGAGCAATCAGCCCCAGCATTTT.